Each of the 2 T cell receptor beta chains below was sequenced from the same sample in a study of blood T cell repertoires in COVID-19. Data came from immunoSEQ multiplex PCR; TCRdb stores just in-frame clones and leaves some out. The table lists 160,000 or so clones, more than 75% of them singletons. The sample consisted of peripheral blood. These receptors were collected from a woman in her 70s with COVID-19, enrolled during active disease.

The V call is TRBV7-9, the J call TRBJ2-6; 9 nucleotides line up with TRBD1. The CDR3 spans 17 residues. Germline loops: CDR1 SEHNR, CDR2 FQNEAQ (reference sequence). V was pared by 2 bases and J by 1 base, with 3 bases of the junction left unmatched. The CDR3 sequence: CASSLPGQGSGANVLTF. Written as DNA, the CDR3 is TGTGCCAGCAGCTTACCCGGACAGGGGTCTGGGGCCAACGTCCTGACTTTC.

This clone is a singleton in its sample. The V call is TRBV12-3 or TRBV12-4, the J call TRBJ2-1, with a possible D match to TRBD1 (6 bases). The length of the CDR3 is 13 residues. Trimming took 5 bases from V and 5 from J, leaving 10 bases between them. The CDR3 sequence: CASSPRGHNEQFF. CDR3 in DNA: TGTGCCAGCAGTCCCAGGGGCCACAATGAGCAGTTCTTC.